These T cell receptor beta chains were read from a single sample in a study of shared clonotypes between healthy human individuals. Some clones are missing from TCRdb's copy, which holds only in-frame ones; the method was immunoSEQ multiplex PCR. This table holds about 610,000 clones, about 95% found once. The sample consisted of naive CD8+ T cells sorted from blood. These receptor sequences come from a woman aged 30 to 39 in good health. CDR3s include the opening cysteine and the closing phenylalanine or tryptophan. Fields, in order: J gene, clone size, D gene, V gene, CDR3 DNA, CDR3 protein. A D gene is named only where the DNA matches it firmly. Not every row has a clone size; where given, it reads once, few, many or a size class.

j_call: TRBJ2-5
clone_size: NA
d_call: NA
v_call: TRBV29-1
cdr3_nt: TGCAGCGTTCTGTGGGGGGAATTTGAGACCCAGTACTTC
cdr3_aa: CSVLWGEFETQYF

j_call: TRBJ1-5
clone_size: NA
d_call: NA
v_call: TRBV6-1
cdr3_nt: TGTGCCAGCAGTGAACTCGGGGGTGGTCAGCCCCAGCATTTT
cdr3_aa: CASSELGGGQPQHF

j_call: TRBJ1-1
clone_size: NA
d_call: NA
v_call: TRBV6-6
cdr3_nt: TGTGCCAGCAGGACAGGACTAAACACTGAAGCTTTCTTT
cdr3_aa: CASRTGLNTEAFF

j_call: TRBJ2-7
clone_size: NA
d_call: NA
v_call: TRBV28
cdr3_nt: TGTGCCAGCAGTTTACTTTCAAAGCCCTACGAGCAGTACTTC
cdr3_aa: CASSLLSKPYEQYF

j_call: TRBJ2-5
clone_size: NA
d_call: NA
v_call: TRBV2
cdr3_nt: TGTGCCAGCAGTGAAGCGCTTCGCGGGGCTCGGGAGACCCAGTACTTC
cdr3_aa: CASSEALRGARETQYF

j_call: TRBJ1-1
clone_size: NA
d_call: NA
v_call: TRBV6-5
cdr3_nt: TGTGCCAGCAGTTACTCGACTGGCTCGGCTTTCTTT
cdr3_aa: CASSYSTGSAFF

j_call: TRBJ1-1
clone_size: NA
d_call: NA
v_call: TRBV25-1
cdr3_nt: TGTGCCAGCAGTGAACAGGGCACTGAAGCTTTCTTT
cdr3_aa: CASSEQGTEAFF

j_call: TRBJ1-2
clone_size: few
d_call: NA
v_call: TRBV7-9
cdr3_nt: TGTGCCAGCAGCTCCCTTACCGTGGACTGGGTCCCGTTC
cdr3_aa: CASSSLTVDWVPF

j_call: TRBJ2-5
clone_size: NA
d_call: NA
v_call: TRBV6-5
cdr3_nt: TGTGCCAGCAGTAACAGGAGCCCGGAGACCCAGTACTTC
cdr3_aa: CASSNRSPETQYF

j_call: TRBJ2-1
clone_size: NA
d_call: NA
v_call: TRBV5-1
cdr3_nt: TGCGCCAGCAGCTTGGAAGTCGGGAGCTCGTACAATGAGCAGTTCTTC
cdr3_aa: CASSLEVGSSYNEQFF